Listed below are T cell receptor beta chains from one sample, sequenced in a study of T cell responses to AZD1222 COVID-19 vaccine. The assay was immunoSEQ multiplex PCR, and TCRdb's table has in-frame clones only and misses some. The sample holds roughly 190,000 clones; approximately 92% are singletons and the top ten take over 1%. Sample: peripheral blood, taken on day 0 of AZD1222 vaccination. The source is an adult in good health. CDR3s include the opening cysteine and the closing phenylalanine or tryptophan. The order of the fields is J gene, V gene, CDR3 protein.

TRBJ1-5	TRBV7-2	CASSDRGQPQHF
TRBJ1-6	TRBV6-5	CASRQAWNNSPLHF
TRBJ1-1	TRBV2	CASKRTVNTEAFF
TRBJ2-7	TRBV2	CASKPGIYEQYF
TRBJ1-2	TRBV3-1/TRBV3-2	CASSQGRRGSYTF
TRBJ2-2	TRBV19	CASHQGAIGELFF
TRBJ2-1	TRBV14	CASSQWAGNGNEQFF
TRBJ1-1	TRBV27	CASTPSWGVGTEAFF
TRBJ1-2	TRBV6-6	CASTRGRGARLGYTF
TRBJ1-5	TRBV28	CASSLTGGPHQPQHF
TRBJ2-7	TRBV28	CASSGTGDFHSYEQYF
TRBJ2-7	TRBV10-1	CASSESPAAGEQYF
TRBJ2-7	TRBV5-4	CASSVRGGEEQYF
TRBJ1-1	TRBV5-4	CASSLDPLNTEAFF
TRBJ1-4	TRBV11-2	CASSTAGTGREKLFF
TRBJ2-1	TRBV10-1	CASSVGVYNEQFF
TRBJ2-5	TRBV2	CASSEVGQETQYF
TRBJ2-3	TRBV6-5	CASSITDTQYF
TRBJ2-4	TRBV6-6	CASSTSGGAAKNIQYF
TRBJ2-7	TRBV6-5	CASNNPVDEQYF
TRBJ2-7	TRBV2	CASTRLLVSYEQYF
TRBJ2-5	TRBV7-2	CASSVGPGQGQETQYF
TRBJ1-2	TRBV6-5	CASSAGQGPDYGYTF
TRBJ2-1	TRBV10-3	CAISGTDRGREQFF
TRBJ1-4	TRBV13	CASSLSTGTGGRDEKLFF
TRBJ1-2	TRBV9	CASSREDQDWRNYGYTF
TRBJ1-3	TRBV19	CASSAGGTGSRNTIYF
TRBJ1-6	TRBV12-3/TRBV12-4	CASSLDRDSPLHF
TRBJ1-1	TRBV10-1	CASSRTKASNTEAFF
TRBJ1-2	TRBV6-5	CASSYSARGAGYTF
TRBJ2-1	TRBV2	CASSVTGNEQFF
TRBJ2-7	TRBV28	CASSWGGATYEQYF